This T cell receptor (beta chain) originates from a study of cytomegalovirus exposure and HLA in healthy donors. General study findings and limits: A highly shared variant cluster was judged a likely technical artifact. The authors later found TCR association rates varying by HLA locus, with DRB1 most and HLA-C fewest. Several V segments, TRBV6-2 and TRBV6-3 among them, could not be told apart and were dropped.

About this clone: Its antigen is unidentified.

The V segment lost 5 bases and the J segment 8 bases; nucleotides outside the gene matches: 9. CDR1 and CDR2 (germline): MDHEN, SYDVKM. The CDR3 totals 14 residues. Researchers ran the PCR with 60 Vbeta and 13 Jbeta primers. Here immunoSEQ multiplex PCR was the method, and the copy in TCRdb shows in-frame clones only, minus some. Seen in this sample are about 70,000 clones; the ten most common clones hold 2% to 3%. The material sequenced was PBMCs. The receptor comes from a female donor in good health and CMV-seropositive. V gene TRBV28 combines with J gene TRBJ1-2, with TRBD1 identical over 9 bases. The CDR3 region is CASSLEDRGYGYTF. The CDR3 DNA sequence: TGTGCCAGCAGTCTAGAGGACAGGGGATACGGCTACACCTTC.